The sequence of this T cell receptor (beta chain) was determined in a study of blood T cells in healthy people across ages. Alongside a J-beta primer mix, a sample-barcoded 5' primer served in a second PCR lasting about 7 to 12 cycles. TCRdb reprocessed the 5' RACE reads via MiXCR and lists one record per CDR3 protein. This repertoire shows fewer than 2,000,000 distinct CDR3 sequences, around 35% found once; its top ten account for about 11%. The sequenced material came from blood. This TCR derives from a woman in her 30s in good health.

CDR3 sequence reads: CASSLIRTPAHEQYF. As DNA, the CDR3 is TGTGCCAGCAGTTTAATCCGGACACCAGCCCACGAGCAGTACTTC. The genes are TRBV28 and TRBJ2-7; TRBD1 is a possible D gene (5 bases). The V end was cut by 2 bases, the J end by 5 bases, with 16 bases between. Looked up from germline, CDR1 is MDHEN and CDR2 is SYDVKM. The CDR3 is 15 residues long.